What follows are 10 T cell receptor beta chains derived from one specimen sequenced in a study of blood T cell repertoires in COVID-19. Profiling relied on immunoSEQ multiplex PCR, and the TCRdb table lists in-frame clones only, not all of them. The data hold some 300,000 clones, with 90% observed a single time. The sample taken for sequencing was peripheral blood. The receptors originated from a woman aged 45-60 years with COVID-19, enrolled during active disease.

This chain connects TRBV19 to TRBJ1-5, with D unresolved. This CDR3 comprises 14 residues. Germline values: CDR1 LNHDA, CDR2 SQIVND (reference sequence). V dropped 9 bases and J dropped 4 bases, with 16 bases sitting between them. The CDR3 spells CASQRQVANQPQHF. The CDR3 coding sequence is TGTGCCAGCCAACGGCAGGTCGCAAATCAGCCCCAGCATTTT.

The chain uses TRBV18 and TRBJ2-6; possibly TRBD2 for D (5 bases). The germline V gene encodes CDR1 KGHSH and CDR2 LQKENI. The CDR3 length is 16 residues. V was shortened by 0 bases and J by 2 bases, with 8 bases between the two germline ends. CDR3 in amino acids: CASSPPGAPGANVLTF. The CDR3 DNA sequence: TGTGCCAGCTCACCACCGGGAGCACCTGGGGCCAACGTCCTGACTTTC. Supplemented by reference TRBV18 and TRBJ2-6, the full variable domain reads NAGVMQNPRHLVRRRGQEARLRCSPMKGHSHVYWYRQLPEEGLKFMVYLQKENIIDESGMPKERFSAEFPKEGPSILRIQQVVRGDSAAYFCASSPPGAPGANVLTFGAGSRLTVL.

The chain links TRBV2 to TRBJ2-7; D is perhaps TRBD1 (6 bases). The CDR3 is made up of 14 amino acids. The germline V gene has CDR1 SNHLY and CDR2 FYNNEI. The germline V and J ends were trimmed by 5 bases and 0 bases, with 11 bases remaining between them. The CDR3 reads CASSIHRASYEQYF. Written as DNA, the CDR3 is TGTGCCAGCAGTATTCACAGGGCCTCCTACGAGCAGTACTTC.

The chain carries TRBV4-3 and TRBJ2-7; D is perhaps TRBD2 (6 bases). Germline CDR1 reads LGHNA; CDR2 reads YSLEER. This CDR3 is built from 13 residues. V lost 1 base and J lost 6, with 10 bases in between. CDR3 DNA: TGCGCCAGCAGCCAAGCGGGAGTCGGCGAGCAGTACTTC. Protein sequence: CASSQAGVGEQYF.

CDR3 residues: CASSQGRSEQYF. The CDR3 DNA reads TGTGCCAGCAGTCAGGGCCGATCGGAGCAGTACTTC. The chain is built from TRBV27 and TRBJ2-7, with D perhaps TRBD1 (5 bases). Looked up from germline, CDR1 is MNHEY and CDR2 is SMNVEV (reference sequence). Trimming left V 5 bases short and J 7 bases short, with 12 bases between. The CDR3 length is 12 residues.

V gene TRBV7-9 combines with J gene TRBJ1-2; 8 positions agree with TRBD1. V gave up 4 bases and J gave up 7 bases; unmatched junction bases: 8. This CDR3 spans 14 amino acids. Per germline, CDR1 SEHNR and CDR2 FQNEAQ (reference sequence). The CDR3 nucleotides read TGTGCCAGCAGCTCACGAGGCAGGGGGCTTGGCTACACCTTC. Protein sequence: CASSSRGRGLGYTF.

The rearrangement links TRBV9 to TRBJ1-2; the match to TRBD1 covers 7 bases. Per germline, CDR1 SGDLS and CDR2 YYNGEE. CDR3 length: 15 amino acids. Trimming cost V 1 base and J 8 bases; bases outside gene matches: 11. CDR3 sequence reads: CASSVRDRPNMGYTF. The DNA for the CDR3 is TGTGCCAGCAGCGTAAGGGACAGACCAAATATGGGCTACACCTTC. Filled out from reference TRBV9 and TRBJ1-2, the complete variable domain reads DSGVTQTPKHLITATGQRVTLRCSPRSGDLSVYWYQQSLDQGLQFLIQYYNGEERAKGNILERFSAQQFPDLHSELNLSSLELGDSALYFCASSVRDRPNMGYTFGSGTRLTVV.

V and J are TRBV11-2 and TRBJ2-7; D is unresolved. CDR3 length: 14 amino acids. The germline V and J ends were trimmed by 0 bases and 3 bases, with 9 bases remaining between them. The germline V gene has CDR1 SGHAT and CDR2 FQNNGV. The CDR3 region has the DNA TGTGCCAGCAGCTTAGACCGACTTCTCTACGAGCAGTACTTC. It specifies CASSLDRLLYEQYF.

This clone was picked up one time. V gene TRBV6-5 combines with J gene TRBJ1-4, with D possibly TRBD1 on 5 matching bases. There are 13 residues in the CDR3. Germline loops: CDR1 MNHEY, CDR2 SVGAGI. V was clipped by 8 bases and J by 6 bases, with 13 bases between them. CDR3 in amino acids: CASGRGGDEKLFF. The CDR3 coding sequence is TGTGCCAGCGGTCGCGGGGGGGATGAAAAACTGTTTTTT.

The rearrangement uses TRBV24-1 and TRBJ2-7; TRBD1 aligns across 11 bases. The germline V gene encodes CDR1 KGHDR and CDR2 SFDVKD. This CDR3 contains 15 residues. With V trimmed by 4 bases and J by 10 bases, 11 bases remained unmatched. CDR3 sequence reads: CATSDSGTGGLSQYF. Written as DNA, the CDR3 is TGTGCCACCAGTGACTCCGGGACAGGGGGACTGTCTCAGTACTTC.